These 25 T cell receptor beta chains share one sample of origin, sequenced in a study of blood T cell repertoires in COVID-19. Assay used: immunoSEQ multiplex PCR; TCRdb lists only in-frame clones, some missing. The table has some 290,000 clones, approximately 87% seen once. The material sequenced was peripheral blood. The receptor set was obtained from a woman aged 25-40 years with COVID-19, enrolled during active disease.

The J gene is TRBJ1-4, the V gene TRBV10-3, with D possibly TRBD1 on 5 matching bases. Germline loops: CDR1 ENHRY, CDR2 SYGVKD. The CDR3 length is 15 residues. V lost 6 bases and J 0 bases, leaving 11 bases between the germline ends. CDR3 DNA sequence: TGTGCCATCAGGGGGGGAGACACAACTAATGAAAAACTGTTTTTT. Protein sequence: CAIRGGDTTNEKLFF.

The J gene is TRBJ2-7, the V gene TRBV27; 9 positions match TRBD1. Germline V lookup: CDR1 MNHEY, CDR2 SMNVEV (reference sequence). The CDR3 covers 15 residues. The V gene end was trimmed by 5 bases and the J gene end by 3 bases; junction bases not matched to a gene: 8. The CDR3 region has the DNA TGTGCCAGCAGTGTAACCGGGACAGGGTTCTACGAGCAGTACTTC. It encodes CASSVTGTGFYEQYF.

DNA of the CDR3: TGCGCCAGCAGCTCAGGGGGGACAGTCAACTCTGGAAACACCATATATTTT. Translating it yields CASSSGGTVNSGNTIYF. The V and J genes are TRBV5-1 and TRBJ1-3, with TRBD1 matching 7 bases. The germline V gene encodes CDR1 SGHRS and CDR2 YFSETQ. The CDR3 consists of 17 residues. The trim removed 3 bases at V and 0 bases at J, leaving 9 bases unmatched.

V usage is TRBV10-3 and J usage is TRBJ2-3, with D maybe TRBD1 (5 bases). Trimming left V 8 bases short and J 0 bases short, with 9 bases between. Germline V lookup: CDR1 ENHRY, CDR2 SYGVKD. The CDR3 loop spans 13 amino acids. The CDR3 nucleotides are TGTGCCATCGGGGCGACTAGCACAGATACGCAGTATTTT. Encoded protein: CAIGATSTDTQYF.

This rearrangement joins TRBV5-6 to TRBJ1-1; TRBD1 matches 7 bases. This CDR3 contains 15 residues. The V and J ends lost 4 bases and 0 bases, in that order; junction bases with no gene match: 6. In germline, CDR1 is SGHDT, CDR2 YYEEEE. For the CDR3, the DNA is TGTGCCAGCAGCAATCAGGGGGGTTTGAACACTGAAGCTTTCTTT. This encodes CASSNQGGLNTEAFF.

The chain has TRBV5-4 and TRBJ1-4, with 7 bases matching TRBD1. Trimming took 4 bases from V and 0 from J; bases not matched to a gene: 6. The CDR3 extends over 16 amino acids. The V gene's germline CDR1 is SGHNT and CDR2 YYREEE (reference sequence). The CDR3 reads CASSLRTGATNEKLFF. The CDR3 region has the DNA TGTGCCAGCAGCCTAAGGACAGGAGCAACTAATGAAAAACTGTTTTTT.

CDR3 protein: CASKDSGTGRFRTQYF. The CDR3 nucleotides are TGTGCCAGCAAAGATTCGGGGACAGGGAGGTTTCGGACCCAGTACTTC. The chain couples TRBV6-6 to TRBJ2-5; 9 bases are shared with TRBD1. Looked up from germline, CDR1 is MNHNY and CDR2 is SVGAGI (reference sequence). Trimming removed 7 bases from V and 7 bases from J; junction bases left unmatched: 16. The CDR3 extends over 16 amino acids.

This chain links TRBV19 with TRBJ2-3; 8 nucleotides agree with TRBD2. The CDR3 spans 15 residues. From germline, CDR1 is LNHDA and CDR2 SQIVND (reference sequence). The junction had 5 bases not matched to a gene; V was cut back by 5 bases and J by 1 base. CDR3 nucleotides: TGTGCCAGTAGTTTGCAAGCGGGGGGCACAGATACGCAGTATTTT. Translated, it gives CASSLQAGGTDTQYF. Based on the CDR3 plus reference TRBV19 and TRBJ2-3, the full variable domain is DGGITQSPKYLFRKEGQNVTLSCEQNLNHDAMYWYRQDPGQGLRLIYYSQIVNDFQKGDIAEGYSVSREKKESFPLTVTSAQKNPTAFYLCASSLQAGGTDTQYFGPGTRLTVL.

The chain couples TRBV3-1 (or the pseudogene TRBV3-2) to TRBJ1-6; D is unclear. Trimming took 0 bases from V and 10 from J, leaving 10 bases between them. There are 14 residues in the CDR3. Germline assignment: CDR1 LGHDT and CDR2 YNNKEL (reference sequence). In DNA, the CDR3 is TGTGCCAGCAGCCAAGACAGGAGGACGTCACCCCTCCACTTT. This translates into CASSQDRRTSPLHF.

V and J are TRBV6-2 or TRBV6-3 and TRBJ2-7; 11 bases are a match to TRBD1. Germline loops: CDR1 MNHEY, CDR2 SVGEGT. Unmatched junction bases numbered 6, after V lost 5 bases and J lost 0 bases. The CDR3 is made up of 16 amino acids. CDR3 in amino acids: CASSGMDRGLSYEQYF. The CDR3 DNA is TGTGCCAGCAGTGGGATGGACAGGGGGCTCTCCTACGAGCAGTACTTC.

The V call is TRBV10-3, the J call TRBJ2-3, with D uncertain. Between the trimmed V and J ends, which lost 1 base and 2 bases, there was a span of 4 bases. This CDR3 is 13 amino acids long. Germline V gene lookup returns CDR1 ENHRY and CDR2 SYGVKD. CDR3 DNA sequence: TGTGCCATCAGTGAGTTCTCCACAGATACGCAGTATTTT. It specifies CAISEFSTDTQYF.

This chain uses TRBV2 with TRBJ1-5, with D possibly matching TRBD1 (6 bases). With 8 bases removed from V and 1 base from J, the gap between germline ends came to 9 bases. Germline CDR1 and CDR2: SNHLY and FYNNEI. The CDR3 extends over 13 amino acids. The CDR3 loop reads CASAGESNQPQHF. The CDR3 DNA is TGTGCCAGCGCAGGGGAGAGCAATCAGCCCCAGCATTTT.

The chain recombines TRBV6-5 with TRBJ1-2; 12 nucleotides match TRBD1. The V segment lost 7 bases and the J segment 8 bases; nucleotides outside the gene matches: 8. CDR1 is MNHEY, CDR2 SVGAGI, per germline. CDR3 length equals 14 residues. The CDR3 spells CASNTGQGALGYTF. CDR3 coding DNA: TGTGCCAGCAACACGGGACAGGGGGCTTTAGGCTACACCTTC.

The chain uses TRBV4-1 and TRBJ1-1; perhaps TRBD1 as D (6 bases). Deletions cut 7 bases from V and 6 bases from J, with 18 bases between. This CDR3 has 14 residues. Germline V gene data show CDR1 as MGHRA and CDR2 as YSYEKL. The CDR3 DNA reads as TGCGCCAGCAACTCCAAACAGGGAATCCCTGAAGCTTTCTTT. It is translated as CASNSKQGIPEAFF.

The V and J genes are TRBV4-1 and TRBJ2-1; D uncertain. V lost 4 bases to trimming and J lost 1 base, with 5 bases between them. The CDR3 contains 13 residues. Germline V CDR1 and CDR2: MGHRA, YSYEKL. The CDR3 coding sequence is TGCGCCAGCAGCCCCCGTTCCTACAATGAGCAGTTCTTC. Protein sequence: CASSPRSYNEQFF.

The chain is built from TRBV5-8 and TRBJ1-2; unclear D gene. The CDR3 consists of 14 residues. The germline gives CDR1 SGHTS, CDR2 YDEGEE. The V end was cut by 5 bases, the J end by 7 bases, with 18 bases between. In DNA form, the CDR3 reads TGTGCCAGCAGAAAACCGGGGTTTGGTCTTGGCTACACCTTC. Translation gives CASRKPGFGLGYTF.

The chain carries TRBV5-1 and TRBJ1-2; weak D call: TRBD1 (5 bases). The germline V and J ends were trimmed by 0 bases and 4 bases, with 13 bases remaining between them. The length of the CDR3 is 15 residues. CDR1 SGHRS and CDR2 YFSETQ come from the germline V gene. DNA for the CDR3: TGCGCCAGCAGCTTGGTTCAGGGAAGTGGCTATGGCTACACCTTC. It yields the protein CASSLVQGSGYGYTF.

CDR3 residues: CASSLIFSNTGELFF. The CDR3, as DNA: TGTGCCAGCAGCTTAATCTTTTCGAACACCGGGGAGCTGTTTTTT. The chain uses TRBV7-6 and TRBJ2-2, with no clear D. Trimming left V 2 bases short and J 0 bases short, with 7 bases between. This CDR3 is built from 15 residues. Germline CDR1 is SGHVS and CDR2 is FNYEAQ.

J is TRBJ2-7 and V is TRBV7-6, with 13 positions matching TRBD2. The CDR3 is 16 residues long. The germline V gene encodes CDR1 SGHVS and CDR2 FNYEAQ. V was pared by 4 bases and J by 6 bases, with 9 bases of the junction left unmatched. The CDR3 spells CASSSGLAGPSGEQYF. The CDR3 DNA reads TGTGCCAGCAGCTCGGGACTAGCGGGGCCCTCCGGCGAGCAGTACTTC.

The chain couples TRBV4-1 to TRBJ2-7, with D tentatively TRBD1 (7 bases). CDR1 and CDR2 from the germline V gene are MGHRA and YSYEKL. V lost 3 bases to trimming and J lost 7 bases, with 22 bases between them. The CDR3 has 16 residues. The CDR3 DNA reads TGCGCCAGCAGCCATGCCCGCGCGGCAGGGGGGCTGGAGCAGTACTTC. Its translation is CASSHARAAGGLEQYF.

This clone was found a few times. The rearrangement uses TRBV2 and TRBJ1-4; 7 bases line up with TRBD1. This CDR3 comprises 14 residues. Germline V gene sequence: CDR1 SNHLY, CDR2 FYNNEI. The trim removed 8 bases at V and 3 bases at J, leaving 6 bases unmatched. CDR3: CASGRGLPNEKLFF. For the CDR3, the DNA is TGTGCCAGCGGAAGGGGGCTTCCTAATGAAAAACTGTTTTTT.

This chain connects TRBV10-2 to TRBJ1-5; TRBD1 matches 7 bases. The germline V gene encodes CDR1 WSHSY and CDR2 SAAADI. The CDR3 loop spans 16 amino acids. After removal of 6 bases from V and 7 bases from J, the junction contained 15 bases not matched to a gene. The CDR3 DNA reads TGCGCCAGCAGCGACTTTGGACAGGAAGAAAGACAGCCCCAGCATTTT. Protein sequence: CASSDFGQEERQPQHF.

The chain couples TRBV7-8 to TRBJ2-7; TRBD2 matches 10 bases. The CDR3 sequence is 16 residues long. Germline CDR1 SGHVS, CDR2 FQNEAQ. The V gene end was trimmed by 1 base and the J gene end by 1 base; junction bases not matched to a gene: 4. The CDR3 DNA follows: TGTGCCAGCAGCTTAGTGGGGACTAGCGCATCCTACGAGCAGTACTTC. Its protein product is CASSLVGTSASYEQYF.

The sample holds one count of this clone. The chain combines TRBV27 with TRBJ1-6, with TRBD1 matching 7 bases. Germline-derived CDR1 and CDR2 are MNHEY and SMNVEV (reference sequence). This CDR3 has 14 residues. V lost 5 bases to trimming and J lost 9 bases; unmatched junction nucleotides: 7. The CDR3: CASSRGQALSPLHF. The CDR3 nucleotides read TGTGCCAGCAGTAGGGGGCAAGCTCTTTCACCCCTCCACTTT.

The chain links TRBV5-1 to TRBJ2-3; 9 nucleotides agree with TRBD1. Losses at the gene ends were 4 bases for V and 4 bases for J; bases not matched to a gene: 4. The CDR3 runs 14 residues. Germline-derived CDR1 and CDR2 are SGHRS and YFSETQ. In nucleotides, the CDR3 is TGCGCCAGCAGCCCCAGGACAGGGGCAGATACGCAGTATTTT. It yields the protein CASSPRTGADTQYF.